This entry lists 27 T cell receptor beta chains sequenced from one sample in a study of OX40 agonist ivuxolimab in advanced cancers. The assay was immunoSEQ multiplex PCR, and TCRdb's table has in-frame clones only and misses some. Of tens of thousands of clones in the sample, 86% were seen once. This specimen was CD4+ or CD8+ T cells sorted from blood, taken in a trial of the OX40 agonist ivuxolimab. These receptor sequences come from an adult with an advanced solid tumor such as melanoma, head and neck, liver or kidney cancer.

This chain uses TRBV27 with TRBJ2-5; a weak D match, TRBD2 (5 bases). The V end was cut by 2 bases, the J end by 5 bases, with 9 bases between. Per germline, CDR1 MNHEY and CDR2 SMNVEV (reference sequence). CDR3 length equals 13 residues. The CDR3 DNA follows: TGTGCCAGCAGTTTAAGAGGGTTGGAGACCCAGTACTTC. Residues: CASSLRGLETQYF.

CDR3 amino acids: CASMEGPLNYGYTF. As DNA, the CDR3 is TGTGCCAGCATGGAAGGACCCCTTAACTATGGCTACACCTTC. J is TRBJ1-2 and V is TRBV6-1; no clear D. Germline V gene data show CDR1 as MNHNS and CDR2 as SASEGT. The CDR3 is 14 residues long. Deletions cut 7 bases from V and 1 base from J, with 13 bases between.

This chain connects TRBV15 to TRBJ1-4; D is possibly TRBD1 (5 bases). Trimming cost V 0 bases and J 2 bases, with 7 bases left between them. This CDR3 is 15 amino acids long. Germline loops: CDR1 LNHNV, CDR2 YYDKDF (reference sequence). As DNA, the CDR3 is TGTGCCACCAGCAGAGACAGGGCTACTAATGAAAAACTGTTTTTT. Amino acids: CATSRDRATNEKLFF. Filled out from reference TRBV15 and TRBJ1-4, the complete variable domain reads DAMVIQNPRYQVTQFGKPVTLSCSQTLNHNVMYWYQQKSSQAPKLLFHYYDKDFNNEADTPDNFQSRRPNTSFCFLDIRSPGLGDTAMYLCATSRDRATNEKLFFGSGTQLSVL.

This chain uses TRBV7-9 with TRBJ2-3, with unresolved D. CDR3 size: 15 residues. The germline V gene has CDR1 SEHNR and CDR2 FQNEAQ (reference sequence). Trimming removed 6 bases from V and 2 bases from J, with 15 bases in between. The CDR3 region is CASREGRDFTDTQYF. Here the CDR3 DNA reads TGTGCCAGCAGGGAAGGACGCGACTTCACAGATACGCAGTATTTT. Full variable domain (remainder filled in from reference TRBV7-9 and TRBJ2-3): DTGVSQNPRHKITKRGQNVTFRCDPISEHNRLYWYRQTLGQGPEFLTYFQNEAQLEKSRLLSDRFSAERPKGSFSTLEIQRTEQGDSAMYLCASREGRDFTDTQYFGPGTRLTVL.

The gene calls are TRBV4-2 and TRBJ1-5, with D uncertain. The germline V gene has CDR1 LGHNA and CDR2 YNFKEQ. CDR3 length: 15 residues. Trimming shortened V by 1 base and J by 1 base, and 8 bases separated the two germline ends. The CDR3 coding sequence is TGTGCCAGCAGCCAAGTATTAACGAGCAATCAGCCCCAGCATTTT. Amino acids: CASSQVLTSNQPQHF.

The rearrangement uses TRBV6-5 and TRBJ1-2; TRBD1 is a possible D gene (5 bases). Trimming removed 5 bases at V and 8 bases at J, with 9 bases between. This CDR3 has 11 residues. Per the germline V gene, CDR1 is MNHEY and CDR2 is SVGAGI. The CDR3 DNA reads TGTGCCAGCAGTAGAGGGACCGGCTACACCTTC. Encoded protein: CASSRGTGYTF.

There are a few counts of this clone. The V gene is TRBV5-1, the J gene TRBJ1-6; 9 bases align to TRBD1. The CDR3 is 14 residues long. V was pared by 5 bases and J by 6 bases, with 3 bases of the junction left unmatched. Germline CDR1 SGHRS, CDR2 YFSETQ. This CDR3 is CASSSDRGNSPLHF. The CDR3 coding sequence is TGCGCCAGCAGTTCGGACAGGGGTAATTCACCCCTCCACTTT. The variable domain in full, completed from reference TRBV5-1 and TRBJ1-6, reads KAGVTQTPRYLIKTRGQQVTLSCSPISGHRSVSWYQQTPGQGLQFLFEYFSETQRNKGNFPGRFSGRQFSNSRSEMNVSTLELGDSALYLCASSSDRGNSPLHFGNGTRLTVT.

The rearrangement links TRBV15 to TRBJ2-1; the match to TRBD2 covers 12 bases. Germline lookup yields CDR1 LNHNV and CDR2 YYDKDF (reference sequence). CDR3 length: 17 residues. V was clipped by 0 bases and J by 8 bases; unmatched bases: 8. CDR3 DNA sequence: TGTGCCACCAGCAGAGAACTAGGACTAGCGGGAAGCCATGAGCAGTTCTTC. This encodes CATSRELGLAGSHEQFF.

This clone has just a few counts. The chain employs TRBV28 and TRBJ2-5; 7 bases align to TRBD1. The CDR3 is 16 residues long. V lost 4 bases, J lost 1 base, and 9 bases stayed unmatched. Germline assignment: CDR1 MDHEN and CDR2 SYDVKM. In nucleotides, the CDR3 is TGTGCCAGCAGTTATTTGGGCCAGGGGGTCCAAGAGACCCAGTACTTC. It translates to CASSYLGQGVQETQYF.

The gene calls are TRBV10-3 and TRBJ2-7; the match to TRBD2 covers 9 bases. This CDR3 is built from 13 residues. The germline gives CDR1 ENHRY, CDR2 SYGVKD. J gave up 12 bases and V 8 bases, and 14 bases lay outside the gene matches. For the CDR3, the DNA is TGTGCCATCGGGGGGACTAGCCGGGGAGGTGGGTACTTC. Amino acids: CAIGGTSRGGGYF.

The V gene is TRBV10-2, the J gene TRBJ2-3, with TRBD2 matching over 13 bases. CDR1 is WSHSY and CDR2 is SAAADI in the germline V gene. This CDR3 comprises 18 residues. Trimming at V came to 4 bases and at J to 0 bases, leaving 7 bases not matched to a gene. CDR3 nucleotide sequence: TGCGCCAGCAGTGGACTAGCGGGGGGATCCCGTAGCACAGATACGCAGTATTTT. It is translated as CASSGLAGGSRSTDTQYF.

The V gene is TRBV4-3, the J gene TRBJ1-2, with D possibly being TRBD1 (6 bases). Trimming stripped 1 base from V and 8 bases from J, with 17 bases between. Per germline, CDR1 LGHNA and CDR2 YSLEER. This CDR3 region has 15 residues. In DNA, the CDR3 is TGCGCCAGCAGCCAAGTGCTTGGGGGCCGGGGGGGCTACACCTTC. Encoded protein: CASSQVLGGRGGYTF.

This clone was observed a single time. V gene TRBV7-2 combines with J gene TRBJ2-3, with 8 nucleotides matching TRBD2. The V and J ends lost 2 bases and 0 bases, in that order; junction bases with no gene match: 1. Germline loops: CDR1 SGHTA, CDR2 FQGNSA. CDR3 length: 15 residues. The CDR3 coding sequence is TGTGCCAGCAGCTTAAGGACTAGCAGCACAGATACGCAGTATTTT. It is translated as CASSLRTSSTDTQYF.

The CDR3 here is CASRRTSGGPGGTDTQYF. For the CDR3, the DNA is TGTGCCAGTAGGAGGACTAGCGGGGGGCCCGGAGGCACAGATACGCAGTATTTT. The genes are TRBV19 and TRBJ2-3; 14 nucleotides align to TRBD2. Germline CDR1 is LNHDA and CDR2 is SQIVND (reference sequence). The CDR3 extends over 18 amino acids. J gave up 1 base and V 6 bases, and 9 bases lay outside the gene matches. Using reference TRBV19 and TRBJ2-3 for the parts outside the CDR3, the full variable domain is DGGITQSPKYLFRKEGQNVTLSCEQNLNHDAMYWYRQDPGQGLRLIYYSQIVNDFQKGDIAEGYSVSREKKESFPLTVTSAQKNPTAFYLCASRRTSGGPGGTDTQYFGPGTRLTVL.

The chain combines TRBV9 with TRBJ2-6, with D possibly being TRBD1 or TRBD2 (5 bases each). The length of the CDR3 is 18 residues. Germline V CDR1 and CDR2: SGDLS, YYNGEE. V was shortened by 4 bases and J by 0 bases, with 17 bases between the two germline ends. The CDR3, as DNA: TGTGCCAGCAGCACTTGGGGACGAACGAGCTCTGGGGCCAACGTCCTGACTTTC. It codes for CASSTWGRTSSGANVLTF.

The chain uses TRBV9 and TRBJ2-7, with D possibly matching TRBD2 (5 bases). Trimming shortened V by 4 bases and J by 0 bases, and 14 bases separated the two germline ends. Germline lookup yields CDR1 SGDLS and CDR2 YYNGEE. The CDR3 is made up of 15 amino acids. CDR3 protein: CASSPGVDLSYEQYF. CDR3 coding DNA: TGTGCCAGCAGCCCCGGGGTCGACCTCTCCTACGAGCAGTACTTC.

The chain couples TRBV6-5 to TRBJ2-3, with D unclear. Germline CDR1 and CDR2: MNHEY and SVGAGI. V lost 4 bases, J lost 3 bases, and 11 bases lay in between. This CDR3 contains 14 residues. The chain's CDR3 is CASSFITATDTQYF. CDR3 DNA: TGTGCCAGCAGTTTCATAACAGCAACAGATACGCAGTATTTT.

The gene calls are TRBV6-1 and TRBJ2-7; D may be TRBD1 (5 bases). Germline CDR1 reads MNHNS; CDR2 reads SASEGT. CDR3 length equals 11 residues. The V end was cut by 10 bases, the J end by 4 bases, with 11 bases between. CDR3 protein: CATSGFYEQYF. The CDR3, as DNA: TGTGCCACCTCAGGGTTTTACGAGCAGTACTTC.

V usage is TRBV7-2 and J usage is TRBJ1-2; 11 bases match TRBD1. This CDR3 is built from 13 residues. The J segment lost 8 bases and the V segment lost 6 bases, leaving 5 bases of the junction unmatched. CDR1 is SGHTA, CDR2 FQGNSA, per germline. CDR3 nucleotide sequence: TGTGCCAGCAGGGGCCGGGACAGGGGGGGCTACACCTTC. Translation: CASRGRDRGGYTF.

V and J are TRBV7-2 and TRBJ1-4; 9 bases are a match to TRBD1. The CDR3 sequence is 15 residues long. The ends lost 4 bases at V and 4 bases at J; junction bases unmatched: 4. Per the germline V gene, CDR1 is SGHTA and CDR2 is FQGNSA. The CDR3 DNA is TGTGCCAGCAGCTCGGACAGGGGACGTAATGAAAAACTGTTTTTT. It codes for CASSSDRGRNEKLFF.

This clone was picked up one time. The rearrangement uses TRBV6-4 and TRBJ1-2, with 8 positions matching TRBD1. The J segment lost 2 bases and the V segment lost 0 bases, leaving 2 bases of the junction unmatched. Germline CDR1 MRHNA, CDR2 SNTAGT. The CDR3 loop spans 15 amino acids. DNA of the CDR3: TGTGCCAGCAGTGACTCGCGACAGGGGAACTATGGCTACACCTTC. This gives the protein CASSDSRQGNYGYTF.

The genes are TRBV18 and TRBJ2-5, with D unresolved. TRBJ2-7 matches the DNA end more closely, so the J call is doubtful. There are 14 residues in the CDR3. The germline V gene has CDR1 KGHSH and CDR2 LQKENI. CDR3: CASSPRPVSYEQYF. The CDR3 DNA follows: TGTGCCAGCTCACCCCGACCAGTCTCCTACGAGCAGTACTTC.

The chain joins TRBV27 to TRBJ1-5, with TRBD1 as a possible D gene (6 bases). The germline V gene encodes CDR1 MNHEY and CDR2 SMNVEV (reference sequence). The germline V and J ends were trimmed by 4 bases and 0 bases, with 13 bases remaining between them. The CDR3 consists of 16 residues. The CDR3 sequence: CASSSTGGSSNQPQHF. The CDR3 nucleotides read TGTGCCAGCAGTTCTACGGGGGGCAGTAGCAATCAGCCCCAGCATTTT.

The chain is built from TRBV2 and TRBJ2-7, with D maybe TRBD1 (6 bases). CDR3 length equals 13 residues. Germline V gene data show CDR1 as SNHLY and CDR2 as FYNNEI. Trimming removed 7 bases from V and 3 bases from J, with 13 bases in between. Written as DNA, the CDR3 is TGTGCCAGCACTGGACAGTCGGTCTACGAGCAGTACTTC. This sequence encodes CASTGQSVYEQYF.

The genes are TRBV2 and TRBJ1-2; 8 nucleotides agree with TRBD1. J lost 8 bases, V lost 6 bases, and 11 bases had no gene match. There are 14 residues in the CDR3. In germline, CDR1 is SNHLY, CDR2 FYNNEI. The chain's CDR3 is CASRTETGAPGYTF. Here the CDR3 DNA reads TGTGCCAGCAGGACCGAGACAGGGGCGCCCGGCTACACCTTC.

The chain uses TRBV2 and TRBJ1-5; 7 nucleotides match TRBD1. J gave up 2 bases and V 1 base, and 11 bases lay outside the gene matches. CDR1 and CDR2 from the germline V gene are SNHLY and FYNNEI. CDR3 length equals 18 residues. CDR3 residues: CASSEVNGQADGNQPQHF. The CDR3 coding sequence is TGTGCCAGCAGTGAAGTGAACGGACAGGCGGACGGCAATCAGCCCCAGCATTTT.

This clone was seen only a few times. This CDR3 is CASSSDRENTEAFF. The CDR3 bases are TGTGCCAGTAGTTCCGACAGGGAGAACACTGAAGCTTTCTTT. The V and J genes are TRBV19 and TRBJ1-1; 7 positions agree with TRBD1. After removal of 5 bases from V and 1 base from J, the junction contained 4 bases not matched to a gene. This CDR3 comprises 14 residues. Germline loops: CDR1 LNHDA, CDR2 SQIVND (reference sequence).